These 32 T cell receptor beta chains came from one sample sequenced in a study of T cell responses to AZD1222 COVID-19 vaccine. Clones were sequenced by immunoSEQ multiplex PCR, and TCRdb holds only the in-frame ones, with some missing. The sample consists of 120,000 or so clones, 80% to 90% of them appearing once. Sequencing used peripheral blood, obtained on day 0 of AZD1222 vaccination. The receptors derive from an adult in good health.

This chain connects TRBV19 to TRBJ2-7; 11 bases are shared with TRBD1. The J segment lost 4 bases and the V segment lost 3 bases, leaving 5 bases of the junction unmatched. The CDR3 extends over 15 amino acids. CDR1 LNHDA and CDR2 SQIVND come from the germline V gene (reference sequence). The CDR3 loop is CASSIGGTGGYEQYF. The DNA of the CDR3 is TGTGCCAGTAGTATTGGCGGGACAGGGGGTTACGAGCAGTACTTC. Supplemented by reference TRBV19 and TRBJ2-7, the full variable domain reads DGGITQSPKYLFRKEGQNVTLSCEQNLNHDAMYWYRQDPGQGLRLIYYSQIVNDFQKGDIAEGYSVSREKKESFPLTVTSAQKNPTAFYLCASSIGGTGGYEQYFGPGTRLTVT.

The gene calls are TRBV10-3 and TRBJ1-3; TRBD1 might be the D (5 bases). CDR3 size: 15 residues. Between the trimmed V and J ends, which lost 5 bases and 1 base, there was a span of 12 bases. CDR1 ENHRY and CDR2 SYGVKD come from the germline V gene. CDR3 nucleotides: TGTGCCATCAGTAGAGACAGTATTTCTGGAAACACCATATATTTT. Translation: CAISRDSISGNTIYF.

J is TRBJ2-7 and V is TRBV4-2, with D maybe TRBD2 (5 bases). CDR1 is LGHNA and CDR2 is YNFKEQ in the germline V gene. Trimming removed 3 bases from V and 2 bases from J, with 11 bases in between. The CDR3 loop spans 14 amino acids. The CDR3 DNA follows: TGTGCCAGCAGCCAGGCGGGCCCAACCTACGAGCAGTACTTC. Translation gives CASSQAGPTYEQYF.

This chain links TRBV6-5 with TRBJ2-2; D is perhaps TRBD1 or TRBD2 (5 bases each). The CDR3 has 16 residues. V dropped 2 bases and J dropped 7 bases, with 17 bases sitting between them. Germline V gene lookup returns CDR1 MNHEY and CDR2 SVGAGI. The DNA of the CDR3 is TGTGCCAGCAGTTACGGGACGTGGACCTCCGGCGGGGAGCTGTTTTTT. This codes for CASSYGTWTSGGELFF.

This chain joins TRBV7-2 and TRBJ2-1; D uncertain. Trimming removed 4 bases at V and 10 bases at J, with 14 bases between. The CDR3 loop spans 13 amino acids. Germline-derived CDR1 and CDR2 are SGHTA and FQGNSA. CDR3 sequence reads: CASSSQSRDEQFF. Here the CDR3 DNA reads TGTGCCAGCAGCTCCCAGAGTCGTGACGAGCAGTTCTTC.

CDR3 nucleotides: TGTGCCAGCAGCACCTACACCAAAAACATTCAGTACTTC. As protein: CASSTYTKNIQYF. The chain couples TRBV21-1 to TRBJ2-4. TRBV21-1 constitutes a pseudogene. CDR3 length: 13 amino acids.

The chain carries TRBV6-2 or TRBV6-3 and TRBJ2-1; no reliable D call. This CDR3 contains 11 residues. Germline CDR1 and CDR2: MNHEY and SVGEGT. The germline V and J ends were trimmed by 6 bases and 12 bases, with 12 bases remaining between them. The CDR3 loop is CASSALVGQFF. The CDR3 DNA sequence: TGTGCCAGCAGCGCTCTAGTTGGGCAGTTCTTC.

This chain uses TRBV19 with TRBJ1-2; D call uncertain. The CDR3 length is 14 residues. The V end was cut by 2 bases, the J end by 8 bases, with 15 bases between. Per germline, CDR1 LNHDA and CDR2 SQIVND (reference sequence). CDR3 sequence reads: CASSIIGQRGGYTF. The CDR3 DNA follows: TGTGCCAGTAGTATAATTGGGCAGCGTGGGGGCTACACCTTC.

The chain recombines TRBV14 with TRBJ2-2, with D maybe TRBD2 (5 bases). CDR3 size: 12 residues. Trimming took off 1 base at V and 11 bases at J, with 8 bases between the two ends. Germline assignment: CDR1 SGHDN and CDR2 FVKESK. The DNA for the CDR3 is TGTGCCAGCAGCCAAGGGGGAGTTGAGCTGTTTTTT. It yields the protein CASSQGGVELFF.

The chain joins TRBV28 to TRBJ1-1; possibly TRBD1 for D (5 bases). CDR1 and CDR2 from the germline V gene are MDHEN and SYDVKM. The CDR3 is 12 amino acids. The V end was cut by 2 bases, the J end by 7 bases, with 8 bases between. The CDR3 region has the DNA TGTGCCAGCAGTTTACGTACAGGTGAAGCTTTCTTT. Protein sequence: CASSLRTGEAFF.

The chain combines TRBV11-2 with TRBJ2-7; 9 nucleotides align to TRBD1. With V trimmed by 5 bases and J by 0 bases, 5 bases remained unmatched. The CDR3 covers 15 residues. Germline loops: CDR1 SGHAT, CDR2 FQNNGV. In nucleotides, the CDR3 is TGTGCCAGCAGCCACAGGGGGCTTAGCTCCTACGAGCAGTACTTC. Translation gives CASSHRGLSSYEQYF.

The gene calls are TRBV7-3 and TRBJ2-1, with a tentative D call TRBD2 (5 bases). The CDR3 consists of 15 residues. The germline gives CDR1 SGHTA, CDR2 FQGTGA. The V end lost 5 bases, the J end lost 2 bases, and 13 bases lay between the germline ends. Here the CDR3 DNA reads TGTGCCAGCAGCCTCGGACTTTCCACCTACAATGAGCAGTTCTTC. Amino acid sequence: CASSLGLSTYNEQFF.

This rearrangement joins TRBV19 to TRBJ2-2, with 8 bases matching TRBD1. CDR1 is LNHDA and CDR2 is SQIVND in the germline V gene (reference sequence). With V trimmed by 7 bases and J by 8 bases, 6 bases remained unmatched. The CDR3 has 13 residues. This chain's CDR3 is CASTIRGLGELFF. In nucleotides, the CDR3 is TGTGCCAGTACCATCAGGGGGCTGGGGGAGCTGTTTTTT.

This chain uses TRBV11-2 with TRBJ2-7; D is perhaps TRBD1 or TRBD2 (5 bases each). Trimming shortened V by 2 bases and J by 9 bases, and 14 bases separated the two germline ends. Germline V lookup: CDR1 SGHAT, CDR2 FQNNGV. This CDR3 spans 13 amino acids. CDR3 amino acids: CASSLKPAGTQYF. The CDR3 DNA is TGTGCCAGCAGCTTAAAACCCGCCGGGACGCAGTACTTC.

The J gene is TRBJ2-2, the V gene TRBV5-4; tentative D call: TRBD2 (7 bases). The ends were cut back, 7 bases at V and 6 bases at J, with 16 bases in the middle. The CDR3 consists of 14 residues. Germline lookup yields CDR1 SGHNT and CDR2 YYREEE (reference sequence). In DNA form, the CDR3 reads TGTGCCAGCTCCCGAGAGGGGGGGCCCGGGGAGCTGTTTTTT. Protein sequence: CASSREGGPGELFF.

This chain connects TRBV27 to TRBJ2-7; perhaps TRBD1 as D (6 bases). Between the trimmed V and J ends, which lost 4 bases and 2 bases, there was a span of 24 bases. The CDR3 extends over 18 amino acids. Germline V CDR1 and CDR2: MNHEY, SMNVEV (reference sequence). The CDR3 bases are TGTGCCAGCAGTTCCCAATACACCCACAGGGTTAGAGCCTACGAGCAGTACTTC. Amino acid sequence: CASSSQYTHRVRAYEQYF.

The rearrangement joins TRBV27 to TRBJ2-7, with unresolved D. This CDR3 contains 13 residues. Germline V CDR1 and CDR2: MNHEY, SMNVEV (reference sequence). V lost 8 bases to trimming and J lost 1 base, with 12 bases between them. Here the CDR3 DNA reads TGTGCCAGCTCCCCTCTAGGGTCCTACGAGCAGTACTTC. Its translation is CASSPLGSYEQYF.

This clone was detected a few times. CDR3 protein: CASSLTLQEDTQYF. The CDR3 DNA is TGTGCCAGCAGCTTAACCTTACAGGAAGATACGCAGTATTTT. The V and J genes are TRBV7-3 and TRBJ2-3, with D possibly TRBD1 on 5 matching bases. Looked up from germline, CDR1 is SGHTA and CDR2 is FQGTGA. The CDR3 extends over 14 amino acids. Trimming pared 0 bases from V and 5 bases from J, leaving 9 bases between.

This clone was recorded at least ten times. The rearrangement joins TRBV9 to TRBJ2-2; 8 positions match TRBD2. Losses at the gene ends were 3 bases for V and 6 bases for J; bases not matched to a gene: 7. The CDR3 covers 15 residues. The germline V gene has CDR1 SGDLS and CDR2 YYNGEE. CDR3 DNA sequence: TGTGCCAGCAGCGGGAGCGGGAGAGTTTCCGGGGAGCTGTTTTTT. It translates to CASSGSGRVSGELFF.

V usage is TRBV4-2 and J usage is TRBJ1-2; D gene uncertain. With 4 bases removed from V and 2 bases from J, the gap between germline ends came to 14 bases. The CDR3 consists of 15 residues. Germline-derived CDR1 and CDR2 are LGHNA and YNFKEQ. The CDR3 sequence is CASSPLYPENYGYTF. The CDR3 DNA sequence: TGTGCCAGCAGCCCTTTGTACCCCGAGAACTATGGCTACACCTTC.

The rearrangement links TRBV21-1 to TRBJ1-3; whether TRBD1, the table's D call, matches the DNA was not checked. TRBV21-1 is reported as a pseudogene. This CDR3 has 14 amino acids. CDR3 amino acids: CASSPRTGEDTIYF. The CDR3 DNA is TGTGCCAGCAGCCCTCGGACAGGGGAGGACACCATATATTTT.

This sequence joins TRBV19 and TRBJ1-5, with D maybe TRBD1 (6 bases). Germline loops: CDR1 LNHDA, CDR2 SQIVND (reference sequence). V lost 5 bases and J 5 bases, leaving 13 bases between the germline ends. The CDR3 is 14 amino acids. The CDR3 coding sequence is TGTGCCAGTAGTCTCGGGACAAAGGATCAGCCCCAGCATTTT. This encodes CASSLGTKDQPQHF.

The rearrangement joins TRBV7-9 to TRBJ1-1; D remains unclear. Trimming shortened V by 5 bases and J by 6 bases, and 13 bases separated the two germline ends. Per germline, CDR1 SEHNR and CDR2 FQNEAQ (reference sequence). This CDR3 comprises 13 residues. The CDR3 here is CASSLMASAEAFF. CDR3 nucleotide sequence: TGTGCCAGCAGCCTAATGGCTTCCGCTGAAGCTTTCTTT.

V and J are TRBV7-9 and TRBJ1-2, with D tentatively TRBD1 (6 bases). This CDR3 has 16 residues. The V gene's germline CDR1 is SEHNR and CDR2 FQNEAQ (reference sequence). Trimming cost V 0 bases and J 1 base, with 12 bases left between them. CDR3 sequence (DNA): TGTGCCAGCAGCTTAGCTATGGGACATAGTAACTATGGCTACACCTTC. It encodes CASSLAMGHSNYGYTF.

This rearrangement joins TRBV28 to TRBJ2-3; 15 bases match TRBD2. Germline CDR1 MDHEN, CDR2 SYDVKM. The CDR3 contains 17 residues. V lost 6 bases and J lost 6; bases outside the gene matches: 10. CDR3 sequence: CASSPPGGTSGRDTQYF. The CDR3 region has the DNA TGTGCCAGCAGCCCCCCAGGAGGGACTAGCGGGAGGGATACGCAGTATTTT.

V and J are TRBV20-1 and TRBJ1-1, with unresolved D. The CDR3 consists of 11 residues. Trimming pared 0 bases from V and 4 bases from J, leaving 3 bases between. Looked up from germline, CDR1 is DFQATT and CDR2 is SNEGSKA (reference sequence). The chain's CDR3 is CSARESTEAFF. DNA of the CDR3: TGCAGTGCTAGAGAGAGCACTGAAGCTTTCTTT.

This clone was detected only once. V usage is TRBV6-5 and J usage is TRBJ2-3; no reliable D call. V was clipped by 7 bases and J by 0 bases, with 14 bases between them. The CDR3 is 15 amino acids. Germline V lookup: CDR1 MNHEY, CDR2 SVGAGI. Here the CDR3 reads CASTPARTSTDTQYF. For the CDR3, the DNA is TGTGCCAGCACCCCCGCGCGAACTAGCACAGATACGCAGTATTTT.

The rearrangement links TRBV28 to TRBJ2-3; D possibly uses TRBD1 or TRBD2 (6 bases each). The CDR3 length is 14 residues. CDR1 and CDR2 (germline): MDHEN, SYDVKM. The ends were cut back, 2 bases at V and 6 bases at J, with 12 bases in the middle. Here the CDR3 reads CASSLTGGADTQYF. CDR3 nucleotides: TGTGCCAGCAGTTTAACCGGGGGCGCGGATACGCAGTATTTT.

The chain links TRBV3-1 (or the pseudogene TRBV3-2) to TRBJ1-4, with TRBD1 identical over 8 bases. The CDR3 has 14 amino acids. Germline loops: CDR1 LGHDT, CDR2 YNNKEL (reference sequence). Trimming took 4 bases from V and 2 from J; bases not matched to a gene: 0. The CDR3 sequence: CASSRTGTNEKLFF. In nucleotides, the CDR3 is TGTGCCAGCAGCCGGACAGGGACTAATGAAAAACTGTTTTTT.

The chain combines TRBV4-3 with TRBJ2-2, with 10 nucleotides matching TRBD2. The CDR3 contains 17 residues. Trimming cost V 3 bases and J 1 base; bases outside gene matches: 5. Germline CDR1 LGHNA, CDR2 YSLEER. In DNA, the CDR3 is TGCGCCAGCAGCCATGGGCTAGCGGGAGTGAACACCGGGGAGCTGTTTTTT. It codes for CASSHGLAGVNTGELFF.

This clone was detected only a few times. The V call is TRBV9, the J call TRBJ2-7; 7 positions agree with TRBD2. J lost 6 bases, V lost 1 base, and 4 bases had no gene match. This CDR3 comprises 13 residues. The germline CDR1 and CDR2 sequences are SGDLS and YYNGEE. The CDR3 protein is CASSVLTGGEQYF. Here the CDR3 DNA reads TGTGCCAGCAGCGTACTCACGGGGGGCGAGCAGTACTTC. Complete variable domain (other parts from reference TRBV9 and TRBJ2-7): DSGVTQTPKHLITATGQRVTLRCSPRSGDLSVYWYQQSLDQGLQFLIQYYNGEERAKGNILERFSAQQFPDLHSELNLSSLELGDSALYFCASSVLTGGEQYFGPGTRLTVT.

This chain links TRBV7-8 with TRBJ2-7, with 10 bases lining up with TRBD2. Trimming cost V 3 bases and J 3 bases; bases outside gene matches: 8. The CDR3 is 16 residues long. The germline V gene encodes CDR1 SGHVS and CDR2 FQNEAQ. CDR3 region: CASSLIPGLAYYEQYF. DNA for the CDR3: TGTGCCAGCAGCTTGATACCGGGACTAGCGTACTACGAGCAGTACTTC.